The 32 T cell receptor beta chains given below trace back to one sample, sequenced in a study of T-cell memory formation after mild COVID-19 (dated by TCRdb to the early 2020s). Preparation of the library involved 5' RACE. Sequenced using an Illumina NovaSeq 6000. Using fastp at Q25 and MiXCR, TCRdb reprocessed the public reads and kept productive beta chains. Here each entry gathers all rows of one CDR3 protein and keeps the most common genes and DNA. This sample has hundreds of thousands of distinct CDR3 sequences in its table, and about 20% of those were observed once. Jointly, the top ten make up around 12% of the sample. Specimen: PBMCs or a T cell subset sorted from them (not recorded which). The receptors come from an adult woman who had mild COVID-19 (a few samples of this study predate the infection). The sample titles of this study are shuffled in the database, so cell type and time point are left out; the donor was told from shared clones.

Only a few counts were recorded for this clonotype. V gene TRBV6-6 combines with J gene TRBJ1-2; D is perhaps TRBD1 (5 bases). This CDR3 contains 14 residues. The germline CDR1 and CDR2 sequences are MNHNY and SVGAGI (reference sequence). Trimming shortened V by 5 bases and J by 7 bases, and 17 bases separated the two germline ends. CDR3 sequence (DNA): TGTGCCAGCAGTCAGTCCGGGGGTAGGTCTGGCTACACCTTC. Its translation is CASSQSGGRSGYTF.

This clonotype was detected a few times. The V call is TRBV7-2, the J call TRBJ2-3, with 8 nucleotides matching TRBD1. The CDR3 is made up of 16 amino acids. After removal of 0 bases from V and 5 bases from J, the junction contained 7 bases not matched to a gene. Germline CDR1 is SGHTA and CDR2 is FQGNSA. Here the CDR3 reads CASSLARGRGQDTQYF. CDR3 nucleotides: TGTGCCAGCAGCTTAGCGCGCGGCAGGGGGCAAGATACGCAGTATTTT. Filled out from reference TRBV7-2 and TRBJ2-3, the complete variable domain reads GAGVSQSPSNKVTEKGKDVELRCDPISGHTALYWYRQSLGQGLEFLIYFQGNSAPDKSGLPSDRFSAERTGGSVSTLTIQRTQQEDSAVYLCASSLARGRGQDTQYFGPGTRLTVL.

This chain joins TRBV12-3 or TRBV12-4 and TRBJ2-4; possibly TRBD1 or TRBD2 for D (6 bases each). The CDR3 contains 14 residues. Trimming left V 2 bases short and J 6 bases short, with 11 bases between. CDR3 DNA sequence: TGTGCCAGCAGTTTAAGGGGGGCGAGAAACATTCAGTACTTC. Encoded protein: CASSLRGARNIQYF.

Only a few counts were recorded for this clonotype. The V call is TRBV4-3, the J call TRBJ1-1; 7 bases are a match to TRBD1. Germline assignment: CDR1 LGHNA and CDR2 YSLEER. V dropped 1 base and J dropped 1; count of bases not matched to a gene: 9. The length of the CDR3 is 17 residues. This chain's CDR3 is CASSQAYRGTENTEAFF. In nucleotides, the CDR3 is TGCGCCAGCAGCCAAGCTTATAGGGGGACAGAGAACACTGAAGCTTTCTTT.

This chain uses TRBV7-8 with TRBJ2-1; 10 bases map to TRBD1. The CDR3 has 17 amino acids. V dropped 5 bases and J dropped 6; count of bases not matched to a gene: 13. Germline V gene sequence: CDR1 SGHVS, CDR2 FQNEAQ. CDR3 coding DNA: TGTGCCAGCAGCCCAGCAGGTTGGGACAGGGGTCGCAATGAGCAGTTCTTC. Translated, it gives CASSPAGWDRGRNEQFF.

This clonotype was detected only a few times. The chain employs TRBV6-6 and TRBJ2-1; maybe TRBD2 (6 bases). V was shortened by 7 bases and J by 1 base, with 11 bases between the two germline ends. This CDR3 is 14 amino acids long. The V gene's germline CDR1 is MNHNY and CDR2 SVGAGI (reference sequence). CDR3 sequence (DNA): TGTGCCAGCAACGTGGGGGGATCCTACAATGAGCAGTTCTTC. It encodes CASNVGGSYNEQFF.

This sequence joins TRBV4-1 and TRBJ1-2, with D maybe TRBD1 (6 bases). Germline loops: CDR1 MGHRA, CDR2 YSYEKL. The CDR3 runs 14 residues. The V end lost 1 base, the J end lost 6 bases, and 12 bases lay between the germline ends. The CDR3 bases are TGCGCCAGCAGCCAAGTCACAGGGAAGGATGGCTACACCTTC. As protein: CASSQVTGKDGYTF.

V is TRBV9 and J is TRBJ2-5; 9 nucleotides match TRBD1. Germline-derived CDR1 and CDR2 are SGDLS and YYNGEE. The CDR3 is 15 residues long. With 0 bases clipped from V and 4 bases from J, the junction kept 4 bases outside the gene matches. In DNA form, the CDR3 reads TGTGCCAGCAGCGTAGTGGGGACAGGGTCAGAGACCCAGTACTTC. It codes for CASSVVGTGSETQYF.

This clonotype has at least ten counts. The rearrangement joins TRBV9 to TRBJ2-2; D remains unclear. CDR3 length: 13 residues. The germline V and J ends were trimmed by 0 bases and 8 bases, with 8 bases remaining between them. From germline, CDR1 is SGDLS and CDR2 YYNGEE. The CDR3 DNA sequence: TGTGCCAGCAGCGTAGAGATAGGAGGGGAGCTGTTTTTT. Translated, it gives CASSVEIGGELFF.

This clonotype was picked up a small number of times. The V call is TRBV24-1, the J call TRBJ2-3; D is unresolved. CDR3 length: 16 amino acids. V lost 3 bases and J lost 6, with 18 bases in between. CDR1 and CDR2 (germline): KGHDR, SFDVKD. CDR3 region: CATSDAGMSFSDTQYF. In DNA form, the CDR3 reads TGTGCCACCAGTGATGCAGGAATGAGTTTTTCCGATACGCAGTATTTT.

This sequence joins TRBV20-1 and TRBJ2-5; D might be TRBD1 (6 bases). Germline lookup yields CDR1 DFQATT and CDR2 SNEGSKA (reference sequence). V lost 6 bases, J lost 1 base, and 12 bases lay in between. The CDR3 spans 13 residues. For the CDR3, the DNA is TGCAGTGCCCGACAGGTAGCCCAAGAGACCCAGTACTTC. Its protein is CSARQVAQETQYF.

This clonotype has ten or more counts. V gene TRBV3-1 combines with J gene TRBJ1-4; a weak D match, TRBD1 (6 bases). Per the germline V gene, CDR1 is LGHDT and CDR2 is YNNKEL (reference sequence). The CDR3 extends over 15 amino acids. The V end was cut by 4 bases, the J end by 7 bases, with 16 bases between. DNA for the CDR3: TGTGCCAGCAGCCGAGAATCAGGGGTAGCTGAAAAACTGTTTTTT. As protein: CASSRESGVAEKLFF. Supplemented by reference TRBV3-1 and TRBJ1-4, the full variable domain reads DTAVSQTPKYLVTQMGNDKSIKCEQNLGHDTMYWYKQDSKKFLKIMFSYNNKELIINETVPNRFSPKSPDKAHLNLHINSLELGDSAVYFCASSRESGVAEKLFFGSGTQLSVL.

This clonotype has a handful of counts. V usage is TRBV7-2 and J usage is TRBJ2-3, with D possibly being TRBD1 or TRBD2 (5 bases each). The V end lost 1 base, the J end lost 5 bases, and 10 bases lay between the germline ends. This CDR3 contains 14 residues. Germline V lookup: CDR1 SGHTA, CDR2 FQGNSA. For the CDR3, the DNA is TGTGCCAGCAGCTTAGACAGGAGGCAAGATACGCAGTATTTT. Residues: CASSLDRRQDTQYF.

There are many counts of this clonotype. The J gene is TRBJ2-1, the V gene TRBV7-3, with D perhaps TRBD1 (5 bases). This CDR3 region has 16 residues. Germline lookup yields CDR1 SGHTA and CDR2 FQGTGA. V shed 5 bases and J shed 5 bases, with 19 bases lying between them. DNA for the CDR3: TGTGCCAGCAGCCTCCTGGGTGGGCAGGGTAACAATGAGCAGTTCTTC. Translating it yields CASSLLGGQGNNEQFF.

This clonotype was seen more than once but under ten times. This chain joins TRBV6-5 and TRBJ2-3; perhaps TRBD2 as D (5 bases). The V end was cut by 5 bases, the J end by 2 bases, with 14 bases between. Germline V gives CDR1 MNHEY, CDR2 SVGAGI. The CDR3 contains 15 residues. CDR3 DNA: TGTGCCAGCAGTCGTACTAGAGGGAACACAGATACGCAGTATTTT. The encoded protein is CASSRTRGNTDTQYF.

The rearrangement joins TRBV12-3 or TRBV12-4 to TRBJ2-3, with D tentatively TRBD1 (5 bases). This CDR3 has 16 residues. V was cut by 3 bases and J by 2 bases, with 15 bases left in between. DNA of the CDR3: TGTGCCAGCAGTTTGGGGCGCCTCGAGGACACAGATACGCAGTATTTT. This gives the protein CASSLGRLEDTDTQYF.

This clonotype was recorded a few times. This chain uses TRBV20-1 with TRBJ1-4; weak D call: TRBD1 (5 bases). V gave up 5 bases and J gave up 2 bases, with 9 bases separating them. The CDR3 is 13 residues long. Per germline, CDR1 DFQATT and CDR2 SNEGSKA (reference sequence). The chain's CDR3 is CSALQETNEKLFF. CDR3 DNA sequence: TGCAGTGCTTTACAGGAGACTAATGAAAAACTGTTTTTT.

The gene calls are TRBV5-4 and TRBJ2-1; D is perhaps TRBD1 or TRBD2 (5 bases each). The germline CDR1 and CDR2 sequences are SGHNT and YYREEE (reference sequence). The CDR3 is made up of 13 amino acids. V was trimmed by 4 bases and J by 8 bases, leaving 13 bases between them. CDR3 DNA: TGTGCCAGCAGCCTCGAGGGGTGGGATGAGCAGTTCTTC. The encoded protein is CASSLEGWDEQFF.

The V and J genes are TRBV5-6 and TRBJ1-1; the match to TRBD1 covers 8 bases. Per the germline V gene, CDR1 is SGHDT and CDR2 is YYEEEE. V shed 1 base, J shed 1 base, and the junction held 9 bases outside the gene matches. The CDR3 has 17 amino acids. CDR3 protein: CASSLRSTGARNTEAFF. The DNA of the CDR3 is TGTGCCAGCAGCTTGAGGTCGACAGGGGCGCGGAACACTGAAGCTTTCTTT. Using reference TRBV5-6 and TRBJ1-1 for the parts outside the CDR3, the full variable domain is DAGVTQSPTHLIKTRGQQVTLRCSPKSGHDTVSWYQQALGQGPQFIFQYYEEEERQRGNFPDRFSGHQFPNYSSELNVNALLLGDSALYLCASSLRSTGARNTEAFFGQGTRLTVV.

The sample holds a few counts of this clonotype. This rearrangement joins TRBV18 to TRBJ2-3; 7 nucleotides line up with TRBD2. The CDR3 totals 16 residues. Germline CDR1 and CDR2: KGHSH and LQKENI. V trimming: 2 bases; J trimming: 6 bases; junction bases outside the gene matches: 11. For the CDR3, the DNA is TGTGCCAGCTCACCAGGCCTCGCGGGAGTAGCCGATACGCAGTATTTT. It yields the protein CASSPGLAGVADTQYF.

This clonotype was seen a handful of times. J is TRBJ1-2 and V is TRBV27; the D is unclear. Trimming shortened V by 4 bases and J by 4 bases, and 19 bases separated the two germline ends. Germline V gene lookup returns CDR1 MNHEY and CDR2 SMNVEV (reference sequence). The CDR3 totals 16 residues. CDR3 region: CASSSADVEGSYGYTF. The DNA of the CDR3 is TGTGCCAGCAGTTCCGCTGACGTTGAGGGCTCCTATGGCTACACCTTC.

The V call is TRBV5-1, the J call TRBJ2-1; D tentatively reads TRBD1 or TRBD2 (5 bases each). The V gene's germline CDR1 is SGHRS and CDR2 YFSETQ. V lost 0 bases and J 6 bases, leaving 22 bases between the germline ends. The CDR3 extends over 18 amino acids. DNA for the CDR3: TGCGCCAGCAGCTTGGGTAGGAGAGGGGTGGGGTCCCTCAATGAGCAGTTCTTC. Translation gives CASSLGRRGVGSLNEQFF.

This clonotype came up many times. The chain combines TRBV27 with TRBJ2-1; no definite D call. Germline V gene data show CDR1 as MNHEY and CDR2 as SMNVEV (reference sequence). V shed 0 bases and J shed 5 bases, with 14 bases lying between them. The CDR3 is 16 residues long. CDR3 sequence: CASSLSYQVRDNEQFF. CDR3 bases: TGTGCCAGCAGTTTATCTTATCAAGTTCGGGACAATGAGCAGTTCTTC.

This clonotype was recorded a few times. The J gene is TRBJ2-7, the V gene TRBV12-3 or TRBV12-4; D unclear. Trimming shortened V by 2 bases and J by 0 bases, and 11 bases separated the two germline ends. CDR3 size: 15 residues. CDR3 nucleotide sequence: TGTGCCAGCAGTTTAAGGTCGGGCAGCTCCTACGAGCAGTACTTC. This gives the protein CASSLRSGSSYEQYF.

The chain joins TRBV5-1 to TRBJ2-4; 8 bases are shared with TRBD1. V gave up 0 bases and J gave up 0 bases; unmatched junction bases: 8. Germline V gene data show CDR1 as SGHRS and CDR2 as YFSETQ. The CDR3 totals 18 residues. The DNA for the CDR3 is TGCGCCAGCAGCTTGGCCGGGACAGGAACCCTAGCCAAAAACATTCAGTACTTC. Protein product: CASSLAGTGTLAKNIQYF.

Only a few counts were recorded for this clonotype. The chain uses TRBV10-3 and TRBJ1-5; 11 bases map to TRBD1. Trimming cost V 4 bases and J 3 bases; bases outside gene matches: 2. The CDR3 loop spans 15 amino acids. The germline V gene has CDR1 ENHRY and CDR2 SYGVKD. The CDR3 sequence: CAISGTGGVNQPQHF. CDR3 bases: TGTGCCATCAGTGGGACAGGGGGCGTCAATCAGCCCCAGCATTTT.

V is TRBV12-3 or TRBV12-4 and J is TRBJ1-2, with 9 bases aligning to TRBD1. CDR3 length: 16 amino acids. The trim removed 4 bases at V and 1 base at J, leaving 7 bases unmatched. The CDR3 nucleotides are TGTGCCAGCAGTTACCTATCGACAGGGGGTAACTATGGCTACACCTTC. It is translated as CASSYLSTGGNYGYTF.

In its sample, this clonotype was seen a few times. The chain couples TRBV6-6 to TRBJ2-1; the match to TRBD1 covers 10 bases. This CDR3 has 16 residues. Germline V gives CDR1 MNHNY, CDR2 SVGAGI (reference sequence). Unmatched junction bases numbered 7, after V lost 5 bases and J lost 3 bases. CDR3 sequence: CASSTGTGVVYNEQFF. The CDR3 DNA follows: TGTGCCAGCAGTACTGGGACAGGGGTTGTCTACAATGAGCAGTTCTTC.

V is TRBV20-1 and J is TRBJ2-3; 7 bases line up with TRBD2. Germline CDR1 and CDR2: DFQATT and SNEGSKA (reference sequence). With 6 bases clipped from V and 6 bases from J, the junction kept 9 bases outside the gene matches. The CDR3 is made up of 13 amino acids. CDR3 region: CSAPPGRGDTQYF. CDR3 in DNA: TGCAGTGCCCCACCAGGGAGGGGCGATACGCAGTATTTT.

This clonotype was observed a handful of times. The chain is built from TRBV12-3 or TRBV12-4 and TRBJ2-3; TRBD1 matches at 8 bases. V was pared by 2 bases and J by 2 bases, with 9 bases of the junction left unmatched. This CDR3 has 17 amino acids. The CDR3 nucleotides read TGTGCCAGCAGTTTACCCCCCCGGGACAGGAACACAGATACGCAGTATTTT. Translating it yields CASSLPPRDRNTDTQYF.

This clonotype has just a few counts. The J gene is TRBJ1-1, the V gene TRBV5-1, with no clear D. The germline V and J ends were trimmed by 3 bases and 4 bases, with 13 bases remaining between them. This CDR3 region has 14 residues. CDR1 is SGHRS and CDR2 is YFSETQ in the germline V gene. The CDR3 DNA reads TGCGCCAGCAGCTCCGGATCTACGGGCACTGAAGCTTTCTTT. Its translation: CASSSGSTGTEAFF. The full variable domain, completed using reference TRBV5-1 and TRBJ1-1, is KAGVTQTPRYLIKTRGQQVTLSCSPISGHRSVSWYQQTPGQGLQFLFEYFSETQRNKGNFPGRFSGRQFSNSRSEMNVSTLELGDSALYLCASSSGSTGTEAFFGQGTRLTVV.

A few counts support this clonotype. The V gene is TRBV7-6, the J gene TRBJ1-3; D ambiguous. CDR3 length: 15 amino acids. The V gene's germline CDR1 is SGHVS and CDR2 FNYEAQ. V was clipped by 2 bases and J by 0 bases, with 8 bases between them. The CDR3 nucleotides are TGTGCCAGCAGCTTAACAAGGGTCTCTGGAAACACCATATATTTT. Amino acids: CASSLTRVSGNTIYF. Combining the CDR3 with reference TRBV7-6 and TRBJ1-3 gives the whole variable domain GAGVSQSPRYKVTKRGQDVALRCDPISGHVSLYWYRQALGQGPEFLTYFNYEAQQDKSGLPNDRFSAERPEGSISTLTIQRTEQRDSAMYRCASSLTRVSGNTIYFGEGSWLTVV.